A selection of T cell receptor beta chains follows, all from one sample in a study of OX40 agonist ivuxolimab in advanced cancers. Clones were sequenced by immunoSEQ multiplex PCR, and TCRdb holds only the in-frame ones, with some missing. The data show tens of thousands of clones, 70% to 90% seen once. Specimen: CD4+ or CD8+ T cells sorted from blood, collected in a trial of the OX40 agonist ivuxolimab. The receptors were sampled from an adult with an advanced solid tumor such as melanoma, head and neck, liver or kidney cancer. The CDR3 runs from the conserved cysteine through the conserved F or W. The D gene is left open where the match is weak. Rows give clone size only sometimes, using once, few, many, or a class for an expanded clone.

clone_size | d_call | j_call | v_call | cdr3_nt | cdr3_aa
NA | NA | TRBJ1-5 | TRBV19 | TGTGCCAGTAGTGCGACAGGTTACAATCAGCCCCAGCATTTT | CASSATGYNQPQHF
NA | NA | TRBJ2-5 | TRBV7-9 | TGTGCCAGCAGCTCCACCCTTGACGGGACTGGGGAGCAGTACTTC | CASSSTLDGTGEQYF
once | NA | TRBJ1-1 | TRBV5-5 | TGTGCCAGCAGCTTGGCCGGGGACAACACTGAAGCTTTCTTT | CASSLAGDNTEAFF
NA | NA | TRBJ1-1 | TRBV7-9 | TGTGCCAGCAGCCCCGATCCGGGACGCCAGGGAGTGAACACTGAAGCTTTCTTT | CASSPDPGRQGVNTEAFF
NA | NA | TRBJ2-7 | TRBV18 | TGTGCCAGCTCACTTGACAACTATGAGCAGTACTTC | CASSLDNYEQYF
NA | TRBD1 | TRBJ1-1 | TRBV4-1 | TGCGCCAGCAGCCAAGGACAGGGGGCGGGCACTGAAGCTTTCTTT | CASSQGQGAGTEAFF
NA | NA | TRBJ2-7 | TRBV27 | TGTGCCAGCAGTTTAGGGGCCTACTACGAGCAGTACTTC | CASSLGAYYEQYF
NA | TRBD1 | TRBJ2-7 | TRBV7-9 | TGTGCCAGCAGCCCATTGGGACAGGGAGTTTACGAGCAGTACTTC | CASSPLGQGVYEQYF
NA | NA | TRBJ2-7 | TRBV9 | TGTGCCAGCAGTTCCCCTCTGGGGGAGCAGTACTTC | CASSSPLGEQYF
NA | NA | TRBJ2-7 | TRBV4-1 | TGCGCCAGCAGCCAAGAGTGGGTGGGGTCCTACGAGCAGTACTTC | CASSQEWVGSYEQYF
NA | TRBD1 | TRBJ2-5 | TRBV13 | TGTGCCAGCAGCCTAAGGACAGGGACAATGTCCCGGACCCAGTACTTC | CASSLRTGTMSRTQYF
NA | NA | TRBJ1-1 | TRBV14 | TGTGCCAGCAGCCCGTTTTTTAGTCGGTCTGAAGCTTTCTTT | CASSPFFSRSEAFF
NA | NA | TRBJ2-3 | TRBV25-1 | TGTGCCTCCAGGCGGGGCTTAGATACGCAGTATTTT | CASRRGLDTQYF
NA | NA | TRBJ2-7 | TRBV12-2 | TGTGCAAGTCGCTTAGCGCCGGCAGGGCCCTACGAGCAGTACTTC | CASRLAPAGPYEQYF
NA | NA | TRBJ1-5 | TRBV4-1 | TGCGCCAGCAGCCAAGATCGGGGCCCCTGGCCCCAGCATTTT | CASSQDRGPWPQHF
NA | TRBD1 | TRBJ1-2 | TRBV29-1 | TGCAGCGTTGAAGGTCCAGGGGGCGAACAATATAGAGGCTACACCTTC | CSVEGPGGEQYRGYTF
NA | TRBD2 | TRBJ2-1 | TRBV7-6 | TGTGCCAGCAGCTCGAAGCGGGGGGGCTCCTACAATGAGCAGTTCTTC | CASSSKRGGSYNEQFF
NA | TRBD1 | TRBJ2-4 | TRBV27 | TGTGCCAGCAGTTTAGGGTCGGGACAGATTCAGTACTTC | CASSLGSGQIQYF
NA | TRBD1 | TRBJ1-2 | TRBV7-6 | TGTGCCAGCAGCGCAGGGACAGGATTCTACTATGGCTACACCTTC | CASSAGTGFYYGYTF
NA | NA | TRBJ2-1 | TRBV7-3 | TGTGCCAGCAGCTTAACTCAGGCGGGGTCTGACAATGAGCAGTTCTTC | CASSLTQAGSDNEQFF
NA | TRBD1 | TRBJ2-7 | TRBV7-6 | TGTGCCAGCAGCTTAGACATAGGGGGCGGGCAGTACTTC | CASSLDIGGGQYF
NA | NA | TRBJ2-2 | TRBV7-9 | TGTGCCAGCAGCCCCCGCGCGGGGCAGAACACCGGGGAGCTGTTTTTT | CASSPRAGQNTGELFF
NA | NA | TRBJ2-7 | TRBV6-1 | TGTGCCAGCAAAATGTACGAGCAGTACTTC | CASKMYEQYF
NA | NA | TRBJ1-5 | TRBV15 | TGTGCCACCAGCCGAGGAGTGGGGCGCGGTCAGCCCCAGCATTTT | CATSRGVGRGQPQHF
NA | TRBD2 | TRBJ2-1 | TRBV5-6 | TGTGCCAGCAGCGAAAAAACAGCGCGGGGGGGCGACTCCTACAATGAGCAGTTCTTC | CASSEKTARGGDSYNEQFF
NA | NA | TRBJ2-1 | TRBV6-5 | TGTGCCAGCAGTTACAGTTTCAATGAGCAGTTCTTC | CASSYSFNEQFF
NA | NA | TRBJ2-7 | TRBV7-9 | TGTGCCAGCAGTTTTATTACAGGTCAAAAGTCCTACGAGCAGTACTTC | CASSFITGQKSYEQYF
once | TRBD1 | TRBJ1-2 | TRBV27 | TGTGCCAGCAGTTTTGGAGGCTTCGGGACAGGGGTTACTAACTATGGCTACACCTTC | CASSFGGFGTGVTNYGYTF
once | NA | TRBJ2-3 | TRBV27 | TGTGCCAGCAGTACTATTCTTGACTACACAGATACGCAGTATTTT | CASSTILDYTDTQYF
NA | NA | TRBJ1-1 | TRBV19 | TGTGCCAGTAGTATTCTTAGCGGCGCAGTGAACACTGAAGCTTTCTTT | CASSILSGAVNTEAFF
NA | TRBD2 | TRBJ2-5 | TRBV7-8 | TGTGCCAGCAGCCGAGGGCGGGGGTACGGAGAGACCCAGTACTTC | CASSRGRGYGETQYF
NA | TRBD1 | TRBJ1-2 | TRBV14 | TGTGCCAGCAGCCAAGCGCACAGGGGGCATGGCTACACCTTC | CASSQAHRGHGYTF
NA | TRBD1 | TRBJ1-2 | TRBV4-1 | TGCGCCAGCAGCCAGGCGGGACAGGGACCGGGTGATGGCTACACCTTC | CASSQAGQGPGDGYTF
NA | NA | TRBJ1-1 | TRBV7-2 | TGTGCCAGCAGCCCCATCGAGGGGACTGAAGCTTTCTTT | CASSPIEGTEAFF
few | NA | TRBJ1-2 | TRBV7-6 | TGTGCCAGCAGCCCGGACGGAGCTAACTATGGCTACACCTTC | CASSPDGANYGYTF
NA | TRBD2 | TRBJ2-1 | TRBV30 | TGTGCCTGGAGTCGTTGGGCTAGCGGGGGCAATGAGCAGTTCTTC | CAWSRWASGGNEQFF
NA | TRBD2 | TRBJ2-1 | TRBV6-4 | TGTGCCAGCAGTGACTCCGCACTAGCGGGGGGAGTCAATGAGCAGTTCTTC | CASSDSALAGGVNEQFF
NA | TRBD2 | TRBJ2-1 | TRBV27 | TGTGCCAGCACCGGGGGAGGGGCCTACAATGAGCAGTTCTTC | CASTGGGAYNEQFF
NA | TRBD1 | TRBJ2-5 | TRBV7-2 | TGTGCCAGCAGCCCAACCAGGGGGCGCGGCCAAGAGACCCAGTACTTC | CASSPTRGRGQETQYF
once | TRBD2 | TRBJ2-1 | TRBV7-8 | TGTGCCAGCAGCTTAGGAGGCCCAGCGGGGGACTACAATGAGCAGTTCTTC | CASSLGGPAGDYNEQFF
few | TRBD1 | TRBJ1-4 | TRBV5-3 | TGTGCCAGAAGCTTACGACCGGGACAGTGGAAAGAAAAACTGTTTTTT | CARSLRPGQWKEKLFF
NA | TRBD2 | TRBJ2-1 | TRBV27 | TGTGCCAGCAACGGACTAGCGGACAATGAGCAGTTCTTC | CASNGLADNEQFF
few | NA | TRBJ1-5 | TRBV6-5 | TGTGCCAGCAACCCAGCGGAGGGGTTCAATCAGCCCCAGCATTTT | CASNPAEGFNQPQHF
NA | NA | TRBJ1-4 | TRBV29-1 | TGCAGCGTCTTGGGTCACCCCGAAAAACTGTTTTTT | CSVLGHPEKLFF